A single T cell receptor (beta chain) is shown here with its context. Treatment was busulfan-fludarabine conditioning, a marrow graft, and cyclophosphamide on days +3 and +4. Sequencing was performed with immunoSEQ multiplex PCR; in TCRdb, only in-frame clones are kept and a portion is missing. The sample contains 9,500 to 14,000 clones, about 89% of which appear only once. This entry is derived from a study of T cells after posttransplantation cyclophosphamide. The CDR3 runs 16 residues. Germline values: CDR1 SQVTM, CDR2 ANQGSEA. Trimming shortened V by 1 base and J by 1 base, and 16 bases separated the two germline ends.

The receptor was isolated from a female patient younger than 45 who received an allogeneic stem cell transplant from an unrelated donor, was CMV-positive, and had no GVHD. The T cells may come from the graft donor. Sequencing used PBMCs, obtained after allogeneic stem cell transplant with posttransplant cyclophosphamide. J is TRBJ1-1 and V is TRBV29-1; D may be TRBD1 (5 bases). In nucleotides, the CDR3 is TGCAGCGTTGAAGGCCCTGAGACAGAGAAGAACACTGAAGCTTTCTTT. Translating it yields CSVEGPETEKNTEAFF.